These T cell receptor beta chains were read from a single sample in a study of blood T cell repertoires in COVID-19. Sequencing was performed with immunoSEQ multiplex PCR; in TCRdb, only in-frame clones are kept and a portion is missing. The sample has more than 200,000 clones; 70% to 90% are singletons. The specimen was peripheral blood. Receptor source: a young man with active or convalescent COVID-19. The CDR3 runs from the conserved cysteine through the conserved F or W. D genes are given only for firm matches. Expanded clones are given a class, and other clones once, few, many or no size at all.

>TRBD2|TRBV14|NA|TRBJ2-6
TGTGCCAGCAGCCACCCCGGGAGGGCGGGCGTCCTGACTTTC
CASSHPGRAGVLTF
>TRBD2|TRBV29-1|NA|TRBJ2-3
TGCAGCGTTGCCGGGGGGGCAGATACGCAGTATTTT
CSVAGGADTQYF
>TRBD1|TRBV18|NA|TRBJ1-1
TGTGCCAGCAGACAGGGAATCAACACTGAAGCTTTCTTT
CASRQGINTEAFF
>TRBD1|TRBV7-6|NA|TRBJ2-7
TGTGCCAGCAGCTTACTCGAGAACTTGGGGACAGACGAGCAGTACTTC
CASSLLENLGTDEQYF
>TRBD2|TRBV9|NA|TRBJ2-1
TGTGCCAGCAGCCCCCCGGGAGGGGGGGCCGACAATGAGCAGTTCTTC
CASSPPGGGADNEQFF
>TRBD1|TRBV6-5|NA|TRBJ1-3
TGTGCCAGTCGACAGGGGTCGGGAAACACCATATATTTT
CASRQGSGNTIYF
>NA|TRBV10-1|NA|TRBJ1-5
TGCGCCAGCATTCGGCCCAACCTAATTAAGGTAGCGAGCAATCAGCCCCAGCATTTT
CASIRPNLIKVASNQPQHF
>NA|TRBV7-9|NA|TRBJ1-1
TGTGCCAGCAGCCCTAGCGGGAACACTGAAGCTTTCTTT
CASSPSGNTEAFF
>TRBD2|TRBV7-6|NA|TRBJ2-1
TGTGCCAGCAGCTCTAGCGGGGGGGCCCTCTCCTACAATGAGCAGTTCTTC
CASSSSGGALSYNEQFF
>NA|TRBV9|NA|TRBJ2-1
TGTGCCAGCAGCTCCCAGCCGGTTCTAGGCTCCTACAATGAGCAGTTCTTC
CASSSQPVLGSYNEQFF
>TRBD2|TRBV30|once|TRBJ2-1
TGTGCCTGGGGCGGGGGGGCCTACAATGAGCAGTTCTTC
CAWGGGAYNEQFF
>TRBD1|TRBV6-2/TRBV6-3|once|TRBJ2-5
TGTGCCAGCAGCGGGAGGACAGGGGAAGAGACCCAGTACTTC
CASSGRTGEETQYF
>TRBD1|TRBV30|NA|TRBJ1-1
TGTGCCTGGACCTTCCCCGACAGGGTAACTGAAGCTTTCTTT
CAWTFPDRVTEAFF
>TRBD1|TRBV5-6|NA|TRBJ1-2
TGTGCCAGCAGCTTGGTAGGACAGGGATATGGCTACACCTTC
CASSLVGQGYGYTF
>TRBD2|TRBV6-5|NA|TRBJ2-2
TGTGCCAGCAAGCTACCGGGGAGGGGCGGGGAGCTGTTTTTT
CASKLPGRGGELFF
>NA|TRBV6-5|NA|TRBJ2-3
TGTGCCAGCAGTTACTCTATGGCTAGCACAGATACGCAGTATTTT
CASSYSMASTDTQYF
>TRBD2|TRBV5-1|once|TRBJ2-1
TGCGCCAGCAGCTCCGGGACTAGCGAACACAATGAGCAGTTCTTC
CASSSGTSEHNEQFF
>NA|TRBV5-4|NA|TRBJ1-2
TGTGCCAGCAGCTTGGGCGCGGGGAACTATGGCTACACCTTC
CASSLGAGNYGYTF
>NA|TRBV6-1|NA|TRBJ2-2
TGTGCCAGCAGTGAAGAGGCAGGGTTACGGGGGTTGGAGCTGTTTTTT
CASSEEAGLRGLELFF
>TRBD1|TRBV27|NA|TRBJ1-2
TGTGCCAGCAGTCCATTTGACAGGGGATTGGGCGGCTACACCTTC
CASSPFDRGLGGYTF
>TRBD1|TRBV10-3|NA|TRBJ1-2
TGTGCCATCAGCGACCGGACAGGGAAGGTCTACACCTTC
CAISDRTGKVYTF
>NA|TRBV28|NA|TRBJ1-3
TGTGCCAGCAGTTTTCACGGTGGCTCTGGAAACACCATATATTTT
CASSFHGGSGNTIYF
>TRBD1|TRBV5-8|once|TRBJ2-3
TGTGCCAGCAGCACCTGGACAGGGGGCACTTTCACAGATACGCAGTATTTT
CASSTWTGGTFTDTQYF
>NA|TRBV27|NA|TRBJ2-1
TGTGCCAGCAGTTTAGTTCCCGGGGGACTGAACAATGAGCAGTTCTTC
CASSLVPGGLNNEQFF
>NA|TRBV12-3/TRBV12-4|NA|TRBJ1-1
TGTGCCAGCAGTTTAGCCCGTAACACTGAAGCTTTCTTT
CASSLARNTEAFF
>NA|TRBV13|NA|TRBJ2-1
TGTGCCAGCAGCCAGAACAATGAGCAGTTCTTC
CASSQNNEQFF
>TRBD2|TRBV7-2|NA|TRBJ2-7
TGTGCCAGCAGCCGGAGGACTAGCGGGGGGGCAAGCTACGAGCAGTACTTC
CASSRRTSGGASYEQYF
>TRBD2|TRBV18|NA|TRBJ2-1
TGTGCCAGCTCACCAAAGGGGCTGAGTGGAGCGGGAGGATTCAATGAGCAGTTCTTC
CASSPKGLSGAGGFNEQFF
>NA|TRBV28|NA|TRBJ1-1
TGTGCCAGCAACACAGACATGAACACTGAAGCTTTCTTT
CASNTDMNTEAFF
>TRBD2|TRBV29-1|once|TRBJ2-1
TGCAGCGTTCCTGGTGAGGGTAGCGGGAGGCCCTCCTACAATGAGCAGTTCTTC
CSVPGEGSGRPSYNEQFF
>NA|TRBV12-1|NA|TRBJ2-5
TGTGCCAGCAGCTGCCCGGGACTAGGAGAGACCCAGTACTTC
CASSCPGLGETQYF
>TRBD1|TRBV5-1|NA|TRBJ1-1
TGCGCCAGCAGCTTGACAGGGGCTGGCACTGAAGCTTTCTTT
CASSLTGAGTEAFF
>NA|TRBV5-6|NA|TRBJ1-2
TGTGCCAGCAGCTTGGGGACAGTCAAGAACTATGGCTACACCTTC
CASSLGTVKNYGYTF
>TRBD1|TRBV2|NA|TRBJ1-1
TGTGCCAGCAGGGCCAGGGGGGCGGAATACAACACTGAAGCTTTCTTT
CASRARGAEYNTEAFF
>NA|TRBV9|NA|TRBJ2-1
TGTGCCAGCAGCGTCTCGGGAAAGATATACAATGAGCAGTTCTTC
CASSVSGKIYNEQFF
>TRBD1|TRBV4-1|NA|TRBJ1-1
TGCGCCAGCAGCCCCACTTCAGACAGGGGGCTGGGGAACACTGAAGCTTTCTTT
CASSPTSDRGLGNTEAFF
>NA|TRBV27|few|TRBJ1-2
TGTGCCAGCAGTCCCAGAACTGACAGCCCCTATGGCTACACCTTC
CASSPRTDSPYGYTF
>TRBD2|TRBV7-3|once|TRBJ2-5
TGTGCCAGCAGCTTAACGTTGTCGGGGGGTGAGACCCAGTACTTC
CASSLTLSGGETQYF
>TRBD1|TRBV3-1/TRBV3-2|NA|TRBJ1-2
TGTGCCAGCAGTCCGACAGGGAAGGACTATGGCTACACCTTC
CASSPTGKDYGYTF
>TRBD1|TRBV14|NA|TRBJ1-2
TGTGCCAGCAGCCAAAAGAGGGGGCTGAACTATGGCTACACCTTC
CASSQKRGLNYGYTF
>TRBD1|TRBV24-1|NA|TRBJ2-3
TGTGCCACCAGTGATGGACAGGGTTTGGATACGCAGTATTTT
CATSDGQGLDTQYF
>NA|TRBV6-1|NA|TRBJ1-2
TGTGCCAGCAACGGACAGAGCGATGGCTACACCTTC
CASNGQSDGYTF
>NA|TRBV5-4|NA|TRBJ2-6
TGTGCCAGCAGCTTGGTAACGGGGGAGGCCAACGTCCTGACTTTC
CASSLVTGEANVLTF
>NA|TRBV7-2|NA|TRBJ2-2
TGTGCCAGCACCGAAATCAGGGGTCACACCGGGGAGCTGTTTTTT
CASTEIRGHTGELFF
>NA|TRBV7-9|NA|TRBJ2-1
TGTGCCAGCAGCTTAGCAGGGGTCCGAGAGAATGAGCAGTTCTTC
CASSLAGVRENEQFF
>TRBD1|TRBV5-4|once|TRBJ2-1
TGTGCCAGCAGCTTGAAAGGGACAGGGTATTATGAGCAGTTCTTC
CASSLKGTGYYEQFF
>NA|TRBV7-2|NA|TRBJ1-5
TGTGCCAGCAGCTTGGTTGGCGGCTCTTCGGGTCAGCCCCAGCATTTT
CASSLVGGSSGQPQHF